This is a list of T cell receptor beta chains from one sample in a study of PD-L1 blockade in urothelial cancer. Data came from immunoSEQ multiplex PCR; TCRdb stores just in-frame clones and leaves some out. The repertoire holds about 110,000 clones, with about 85% as singletons. Material: PBMCs, obtained around atezolizumab (anti-PD-L1) treatment. These receptors were taken from a man aged 45 to 65 with urothelial cancer. Both conserved end residues are part of each CDR3. The order of the fields is J gene, V gene, D gene, clone size, CDR3 protein, CDR3 DNA. A D gene is named only where the DNA matches it firmly. Part of the rows lack a size; the others show once, few, many or a class for expanded clones.

J: TRBJ2-3; V: TRBV9; D: TRBD2; size: NA; CDR3: CASSAGGTAGGTDTQYF; DNA: TGTGCCAGCAGCGCCGGGGGGACCGCGGGGGGCACAGATACGCAGTATTTT
J: TRBJ2-1; V: TRBV5-1; D: TRBD2; size: NA; CDR3: CASSLSYGLAGVEDNEQFF; DNA: TGCGCCAGCAGCTTGAGTTATGGACTAGCGGGAGTAGAGGACAATGAGCAGTTCTTC
J: TRBJ2-1; V: TRBV7-3; D: TRBD1; size: NA; CDR3: CASSWGQGVNEQFF; DNA: TGTGCCAGCAGCTGGGGACAGGGTGTTAATGAGCAGTTCTTC
J: TRBJ2-7; V: TRBV19; D: TRBD2; size: NA; CDR3: CASSRTSGVSYEQYF; DNA: TGTGCCAGTAGTCGGACTAGCGGAGTCTCCTACGAGCAGTACTTC
J: TRBJ2-3; V: TRBV2; D: TRBD2; size: NA; CDR3: CASSGDTSGRAQTSTDTQYF; DNA: TGTGCCAGCAGTGGGGATACTAGCGGGAGGGCCCAAACTAGCACAGATACGCAGTATTTT
J: TRBJ2-1; V: TRBV9; D: TRBD2; size: NA; CDR3: CASSALAGAYNEQFF; DNA: TGTGCCAGCAGCGCACTAGCGGGAGCCTACAATGAGCAGTTCTTC
J: TRBJ2-7; V: TRBV27; D: TRBD1; size: NA; CDR3: CASMSVGTGGPEQYF; DNA: TGTGCCAGCATGTCTGTGGGGACAGGGGGTCCCGAGCAGTACTTC
J: TRBJ2-2; V: TRBV4-1; D: TRBD2; size: NA; CDR3: CASSQGGLAGVGTGELFF; DNA: TGCGCCAGCAGCCAAGGGGGATTAGCGGGAGTCGGCACCGGGGAGCTGTTTTTT
J: TRBJ2-3; V: TRBV28; D: NA; size: NA; CDR3: CASSSAGSLTDTQYF; DNA: TGTGCCAGCAGTTCGGCCGGGAGCCTCACAGATACGCAGTATTTT
J: TRBJ2-7; V: TRBV6-6; D: NA; size: NA; CDR3: CASSSLNEQYF; DNA: TGTGCCAGCAGTTCACTAAACGAGCAGTACTTC
J: TRBJ1-6; V: TRBV28; D: NA; size: NA; CDR3: CASSPRGGANSPLHF; DNA: TGTGCCAGCAGTCCTCGGGGGGGGGCTAATTCACCCCTCCACTTT
J: TRBJ1-3; V: TRBV7-2; D: NA; size: NA; CDR3: CASSFGGGSSGNTIYF; DNA: TGTGCCAGCAGTTTTGGGGGGGGTAGTTCTGGAAACACCATATATTTT
J: TRBJ2-1; V: TRBV7-9; D: TRBD1; size: NA; CDR3: CASSPGQGAREQFF; DNA: TGTGCCAGCAGTCCAGGACAGGGGGCTAGGGAGCAGTTCTTC
J: TRBJ1-5; V: TRBV28; D: NA; size: few; CDR3: CASSPQLGNQPQHF; DNA: TGTGCCAGCAGTCCCCAACTCGGCAATCAGCCCCAGCATTTT
J: TRBJ2-7; V: TRBV5-4; D: TRBD1; size: once; CDR3: CASTPAGGRYEQYF; DNA: TGTGCCAGCACCCCGGCAGGGGGCCGCTACGAGCAGTACTTC